The T cell receptor (beta chain) under discussion was sequenced for a study of identical twins. The germline CDR1 and CDR2 sequences are SEHNR and FQNEAQ (reference sequence). With 5 bases removed from V and 6 bases from J, the gap between germline ends came to 7 bases. The CDR3 is 11 residues long. TCRdb reprocessed the 5' RACE reads with MiXCR, giving one entry per CDR3 protein. The sample shows under 300,000 distinct CDR3 sequences, about 6.7% of them seen only once. The same sample was also used in a study of T cells expressing NK-cell markers.

Sequencing used CD8+ T cells sorted from blood. The chain links TRBV7-9 to TRBJ1-2, with D hard to call. The TCR sequence derives from a woman aged 18-30 years in good health. The CDR3 is CASSGSDGYTF. The CDR3 DNA reads TGTGCCAGCAGCGGCTCCGATGGCTACACCTTC.